This T cell receptor (beta chain) was sequenced in a study of beta chain features in type 1 diabetes. Whole-study context: Cell yields, gender and age were similar in healthy donors and patients. Examination spanned approximately 110 million sorted cells from all samples. Whole-study results and caveats: People with Type 1 diabetes carried modestly yet significantly shorter TCRB CDR3s in all four CD4+ subsets.

The authors took one heparinised blood draw, averaging approximately 120 mL, from each donor. Of note for this clone: The antigen is unknown.

Isolated RNA was reverse transcribed in full, so expressed TCRB transcripts were sequenced. Only in-frame clones appear in the TCRdb table, and some are missing; sequencing was by immunoSEQ multiplex PCR. The sample includes over 200,000 clones, approximately 10% of them seen just once. Sequencing was carried out using naive CD4+ T cells from blood. The origin of this receptor is a man aged 25 to 40 with type 1 diabetes.

Written as DNA, the CDR3 is TGTGCCACCAGCAGGAGGACTGTCACCGGGGAGCTGTTTTTT. It codes for CATSRRTVTGELFF. This sequence joins TRBV15 and TRBJ2-2; D is possibly TRBD2 (5 bases). From germline, CDR1 is LNHNV and CDR2 YYDKDF (reference sequence). There are 14 residues in the CDR3. Trimming removed 3 bases at V and 4 bases at J, with 9 bases between.